Below are 22 T cell receptor beta chains sequenced from a single sample in a study of cytomegalovirus exposure and HLA in healthy donors. Researchers ran the PCR with 60 Vbeta and 13 Jbeta primers. The assay was immunoSEQ multiplex PCR, and TCRdb's table has in-frame clones only and misses some. The sample's table shows about 140,000 clones. The material sequenced was PBMCs. The receptors here all came from a male donor in good health and CMV-seronegative.

This CDR3 reads CASGTSGPNFLNAYF. In DNA form, the CDR3 reads TGTGCCAGTGGGACTAGCGGGCCCAACTTCCTTAACGCGTACTTC. V usage is TRBV6-1 and J usage is TRBJ2-7; TRBD2 matches at 12 bases. The CDR3 is 15 residues long. Per germline, CDR1 MNHNS and CDR2 SASEGT. The V gene end was trimmed by 9 bases and the J gene end by 12 bases; junction bases not matched to a gene: 18.

The chain recombines TRBV30 with TRBJ2-2; 7 bases are a match to TRBD1. Per germline, CDR1 GTSNPN and CDR2 SVGIG (reference sequence). The CDR3 consists of 15 residues. V dropped 3 bases and J dropped 4; count of bases not matched to a gene: 8. The CDR3 DNA follows: TGTGCCTGGAGGCCTACAGGGGTAGGCACCGGGGAGCTGTTTTTT. It codes for CAWRPTGVGTGELFF.

This chain joins TRBV6-5 and TRBJ1-1; D not certain. V shed 0 bases and J shed 6 bases, with 11 bases lying between them. The germline gives CDR1 MNHEY, CDR2 SVGAGI. The CDR3 length is 14 residues. CDR3 residues: CASSYSKGGAEAFF. Written as DNA, the CDR3 is TGTGCCAGCAGTTACTCCAAAGGCGGAGCTGAAGCTTTCTTT.

V usage is TRBV6-5 and J usage is TRBJ2-7; 9 bases are a match to TRBD1. The trim removed 5 bases at V and 4 bases at J, leaving 3 bases unmatched. The CDR3 extends over 13 amino acids. Germline values: CDR1 MNHEY, CDR2 SVGAGI. This CDR3 reads CASSPGTGYEQYF. The DNA for the CDR3 is TGTGCCAGCAGTCCCGGGACAGGGTACGAGCAGTACTTC.

The chain couples TRBV5-6 to TRBJ2-5; tentatively, D is TRBD1 (5 bases). Per germline, CDR1 SGHDT and CDR2 YYEEEE. Trimming cost V 5 bases and J 5 bases, with 16 bases left between them. The CDR3 length is 14 residues. CDR3 protein: CASSPVGAGETQYF. DNA of the CDR3: TGTGCCAGCAGTCCGGTAGGGGCAGGGGAGACCCAGTACTTC.

This chain uses TRBV19 with TRBJ2-2, with D possibly being TRBD2 (6 bases). This CDR3 has 14 residues. Germline CDR1 is LNHDA and CDR2 is SQIVND (reference sequence). V was trimmed by 8 bases and J by 7 bases, leaving 17 bases between them. CDR3 bases: TGTGCCAGTTCCCCTGGAGGGGCTGGCGGGGAGCTGTTTTTT. This encodes CASSPGGAGGELFF.

The genes are TRBV30 and TRBJ1-2; D call uncertain. The CDR3 covers 12 residues. The germline gives CDR1 GTSNPN, CDR2 SVGIG (reference sequence). Trimming left V 0 bases short and J 8 bases short, with 10 bases between. This CDR3 reads CAWSVLRGGYTF. In DNA, the CDR3 is TGTGCCTGGAGTGTATTACGGGGAGGCTACACCTTC.

The chain combines TRBV7-3 with TRBJ2-1, with D possibly being TRBD2 (6 bases). The CDR3 is 16 residues long. Germline V gives CDR1 SGHTA, CDR2 FQGTGA. The germline V and J ends were trimmed by 2 bases and 0 bases, with 11 bases remaining between them. The CDR3 loop reads CASSLFGGSSYNEQFF. The CDR3 DNA sequence: TGTGCCAGCAGCTTATTCGGGGGAAGCTCCTACAATGAGCAGTTCTTC.

V gene TRBV28 combines with J gene TRBJ2-7; 10 nucleotides align to TRBD1. The CDR3 runs to 13 residues. Per germline, CDR1 MDHEN and CDR2 SYDVKM. Trimming removed 6 bases from V and 3 bases from J; junction bases left unmatched: 2. Here the CDR3 DNA reads TGTGCCAGCAGGACAGGGGGCCGCTACGAGCAGTACTTC. This encodes CASRTGGRYEQYF.

This sequence joins TRBV27 and TRBJ2-7; no clear D. The CDR3 covers 15 residues. V lost 5 bases and J 0 bases, leaving 14 bases between the germline ends. Germline V CDR1 and CDR2: MNHEY, SMNVEV (reference sequence). The CDR3 here is CASSRTRRTSYEQYF. CDR3 nucleotide sequence: TGTGCCAGCAGTCGTACGAGGAGAACCTCCTACGAGCAGTACTTC.

The rearrangement uses TRBV2 and TRBJ1-5, with TRBD1 identical over 7 bases. Per the germline V gene, CDR1 is SNHLY and CDR2 is FYNNEI. The CDR3 loop spans 14 amino acids. Trimming took 6 bases from V and 2 from J; bases not matched to a gene: 4. CDR3 DNA sequence: TGTGCCAGCAGCCCCGGGACAGGCAATCAGCCCCAGCATTTT. Protein product: CASSPGTGNQPQHF.

The chain combines TRBV9 with TRBJ2-1, with 11 bases aligning to TRBD1. The CDR3 runs 15 residues. Germline CDR1 reads SGDLS; CDR2 reads YYNGEE. Trimming took 5 bases from V and 9 from J; bases not matched to a gene: 10. DNA of the CDR3: TGTGCCAGCAGGCCGGGACAGGGGGTATCAACTGAGCAGTTCTTC. Residues: CASRPGQGVSTEQFF.

The chain carries TRBV2 and TRBJ1-1; TRBD1 agrees at 10 bases. Losses at the gene ends were 6 bases for V and 6 bases for J; bases not matched to a gene: 7. In germline, CDR1 is SNHLY, CDR2 FYNNEI. The CDR3 has 14 residues. The CDR3 coding sequence is TGTGCCAGCAGAGGACAGGGGGTTAAGCCTGAAGCTTTCTTT. It yields the protein CASRGQGVKPEAFF. The full variable domain, with the rest looked up from reference TRBV2 and TRBJ1-1, is EPEVTQTPSHQVTQMGQEVILRCVPISNHLYFYWYRQILGQKVEFLVSFYNNEISEKSEIFDDQFSVERPDGSNFTLKIRSTKLEDSAMYFCASRGQGVKPEAFFGQGTRLTVV.

This sequence joins TRBV5-1 and TRBJ1-6; D unresolved. Germline V gives CDR1 SGHRS, CDR2 YFSETQ. This CDR3 has 16 amino acids. V was clipped by 0 bases and J by 0 bases, with 7 bases between them. The CDR3 DNA is TGCGCCAGCAGCTTGGCCCACAGCTCCTATAATTCACCCCTCCACTTT. Protein: CASSLAHSSYNSPLHF.

The rearrangement uses TRBV5-1 and TRBJ1-5; 7 bases match TRBD1. The CDR3 covers 15 residues. V lost 2 bases, J lost 3 bases, and 5 bases stayed unmatched. Germline V gene sequence: CDR1 SGHRS, CDR2 YFSETQ. The CDR3 nucleotides read TGCGCCAGCAGCTTAACGGGACAGCTCAATCAGCCCCAGCATTTT. It is translated as CASSLTGQLNQPQHF.

The rearrangement joins TRBV5-1 to TRBJ2-7; 10 positions match TRBD2. V lost 0 bases to trimming and J lost 0 bases; unmatched junction nucleotides: 6. The CDR3 contains 17 residues. Germline V lookup: CDR1 SGHRS, CDR2 YFSETQ. CDR3 DNA: TGCGCCAGCAGCTTGGAGGCTAGCGGGGGAACCTCCTACGAGCAGTACTTC. This translates into CASSLEASGGTSYEQYF.

V usage is TRBV6-1 and J usage is TRBJ2-5, with no clear D. The germline gives CDR1 MNHNS, CDR2 SASEGT. This CDR3 spans 12 amino acids. V lost 7 bases and J lost 0, with 6 bases in between. Here the CDR3 reads CASNQYQETQYF. The CDR3 DNA reads as TGTGCCAGCAATCAGTACCAAGAGACCCAGTACTTC.

The chain joins TRBV30 to TRBJ2-6; 7 bases align to TRBD1. CDR3 length: 15 residues. Germline V gene data show CDR1 as GTSNPN and CDR2 as SVGIG (reference sequence). With V trimmed by 4 bases and J by 4 bases, 7 bases remained unmatched. In DNA form, the CDR3 reads TGTGCCTGGATTGACAGGGTCTCAGGGGCCAACGTCCTGACTTTC. This gives the protein CAWIDRVSGANVLTF.

The chain couples TRBV30 to TRBJ1-5; TRBD1 matches at 7 bases. Germline V gene sequence: CDR1 GTSNPN, CDR2 SVGIG (reference sequence). V gave up 4 bases and J gave up 1 base; unmatched junction bases: 10. There are 16 residues in the CDR3. The CDR3 nucleotides read TGTGCCTGGAACACCGGGACAGACTTAAGCAATCAGCCCCAGCATTTT. Its protein is CAWNTGTDLSNQPQHF.

J is TRBJ2-3 and V is TRBV19; a possible D gene is TRBD2 (7 bases). The germline V and J ends were trimmed by 3 bases and 3 bases, with 16 bases remaining between them. Germline V gene sequence: CDR1 LNHDA, CDR2 SQIVND (reference sequence). This CDR3 spans 16 amino acids. The CDR3 loop is CASSMEGGYGTDTQYF. The CDR3 bases are TGTGCCAGTAGTATGGAGGGGGGGTACGGGACAGATACGCAGTATTTT. Supplemented by reference TRBV19 and TRBJ2-3, the full variable domain reads DGGITQSPKYLFRKEGQNVTLSCEQNLNHDAMYWYRQDPGQGLRLIYYSQIVNDFQKGDIAEGYSVSREKKESFPLTVTSAQKNPTAFYLCASSMEGGYGTDTQYFGPGTRLTVL.

The gene calls are TRBV4-2 and TRBJ1-2; a weak D match, TRBD1 (6 bases). The CDR3 is 15 amino acids. With 0 bases removed from V and 7 bases from J, the gap between germline ends came to 15 bases. CDR1 LGHNA and CDR2 YNFKEQ come from the germline V gene. As DNA, the CDR3 is TGTGCCAGCAGCCAAGATGCACAGGGTTTATCTGGCTACACCTTC. Protein product: CASSQDAQGLSGYTF.

The chain combines TRBV9 with TRBJ1-1; D may be TRBD1 (6 bases). V gave up 0 bases and J gave up 0 bases, with 12 bases separating them. Germline CDR1 and CDR2: SGDLS and YYNGEE. This CDR3 has 16 residues. The CDR3 DNA reads as TGTGCCAGCAGCGTAGGGGGAACAGGGTTGAACACTGAAGCTTTCTTT. Translated: CASSVGGTGLNTEAFF.